This T cell receptor beta chain was obtained from a study of T cell repertoires in cytomegalovirus infection. Across the whole study: CMV epitopes in the study were HLA-C-restricted (recently identified) and HLA-B-restricted (well studied). Findings of the study overall: CMV-specific TCR beta clonotypes restricted by HLA-C dominated the ex vivo response.

To note about this clonotype: Its antigen is undetermined.

The CDR3 consists of 16 residues. V was cut by 2 bases and J by 2 bases, with 13 bases left in between. Germline loops: CDR1 MNHEY, CDR2 SVGEGT. TCRdb passed the reads through MiXCR, listing each CDR3 protein once. The table records approximately 1,000,000 distinct CDR3 sequences, about 33% of them present only once. The chain employs TRBV6-2 or TRBV6-3 and TRBJ1-3; D is unclear. This specimen was cultured CD8+ T cells from PBMCs, taken from culture after CMV antigen stimulation. The TCR was taken from a human donor in good health (CMV status not recorded). Some clones in this sample may be carry-over from other donors' samples. For the CDR3, the DNA is TGTGCCAGCAGTTACACCAGGACCCAGACTGGAAACACCATATATTTT. This translates into CASSYTRTQTGNTIYF.